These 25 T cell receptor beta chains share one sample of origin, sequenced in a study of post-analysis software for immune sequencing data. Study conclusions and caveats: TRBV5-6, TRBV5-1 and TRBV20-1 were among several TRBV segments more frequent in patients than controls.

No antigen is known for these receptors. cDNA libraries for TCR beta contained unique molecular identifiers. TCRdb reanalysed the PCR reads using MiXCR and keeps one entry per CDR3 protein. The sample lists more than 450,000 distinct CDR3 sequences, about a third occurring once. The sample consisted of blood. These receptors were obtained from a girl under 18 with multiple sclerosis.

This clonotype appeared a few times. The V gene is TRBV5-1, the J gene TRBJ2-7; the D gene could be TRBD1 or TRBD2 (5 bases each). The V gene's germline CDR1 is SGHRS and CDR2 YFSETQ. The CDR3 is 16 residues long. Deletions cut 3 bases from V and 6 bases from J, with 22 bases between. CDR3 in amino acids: CASSSGPGLGVAEQYF. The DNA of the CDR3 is TGCGCCAGCAGCTCGGGGCCCGGGCTAGGCGTCGCCGAGCAGTACTTC.

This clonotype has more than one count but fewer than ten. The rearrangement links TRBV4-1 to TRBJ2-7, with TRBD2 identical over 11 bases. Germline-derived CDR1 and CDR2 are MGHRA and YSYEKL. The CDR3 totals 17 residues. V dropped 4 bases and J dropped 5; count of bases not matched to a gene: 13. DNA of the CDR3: TGCGCCAGCAGCCCGTCGAACCTACTAGCGGGGGTGAACGAGCAGTACTTC. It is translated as CASSPSNLLAGVNEQYF.

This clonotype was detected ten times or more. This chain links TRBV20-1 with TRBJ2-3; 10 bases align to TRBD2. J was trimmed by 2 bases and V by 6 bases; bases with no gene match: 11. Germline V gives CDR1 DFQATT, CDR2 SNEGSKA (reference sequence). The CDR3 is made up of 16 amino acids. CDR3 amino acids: CSARAIAGGPTDTQYF. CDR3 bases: TGCAGTGCCCGAGCTATAGCGGGGGGCCCCACAGATACGCAGTATTTT.

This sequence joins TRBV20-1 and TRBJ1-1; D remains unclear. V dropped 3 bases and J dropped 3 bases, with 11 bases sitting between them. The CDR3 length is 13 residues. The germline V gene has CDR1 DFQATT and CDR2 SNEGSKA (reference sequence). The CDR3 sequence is CSARLTADTEAFF. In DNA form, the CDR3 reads TGCAGTGCTAGGTTGACGGCGGACACTGAAGCTTTCTTT.

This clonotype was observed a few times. The CDR3 region is CSVTTPQETQYF. For the CDR3, the DNA is TGCAGCGTTACGACACCCCAAGAGACCCAGTACTTC. The genes are TRBV29-1 and TRBJ2-5; the D is unclear. Looked up from germline, CDR1 is SQVTM and CDR2 is ANQGSEA. Trimming stripped 5 bases from V and 1 base from J, with 8 bases between. The CDR3 sequence is 12 residues long.

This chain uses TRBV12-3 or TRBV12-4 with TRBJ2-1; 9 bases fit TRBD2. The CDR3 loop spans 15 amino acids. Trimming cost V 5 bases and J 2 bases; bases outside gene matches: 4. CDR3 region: CASSRSGGPYNEQFF. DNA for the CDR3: TGTGCCAGCAGTCGTAGCGGGGGCCCCTACAATGAGCAGTTCTTC.

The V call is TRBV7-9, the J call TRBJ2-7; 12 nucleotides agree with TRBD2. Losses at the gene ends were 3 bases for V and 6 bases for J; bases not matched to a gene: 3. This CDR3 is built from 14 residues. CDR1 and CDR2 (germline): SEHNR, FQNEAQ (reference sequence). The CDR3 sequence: CASSFALAGGEQYF. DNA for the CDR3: TGTGCCAGCAGCTTTGCACTAGCGGGGGGCGAGCAGTACTTC.

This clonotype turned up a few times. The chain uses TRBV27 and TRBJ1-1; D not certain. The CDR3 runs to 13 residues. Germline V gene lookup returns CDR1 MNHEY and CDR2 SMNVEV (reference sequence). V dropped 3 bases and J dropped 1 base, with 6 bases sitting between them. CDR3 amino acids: CASSLWENTEAFF. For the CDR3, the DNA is TGTGCCAGCAGTTTGTGGGAGAACACTGAAGCTTTCTTT.

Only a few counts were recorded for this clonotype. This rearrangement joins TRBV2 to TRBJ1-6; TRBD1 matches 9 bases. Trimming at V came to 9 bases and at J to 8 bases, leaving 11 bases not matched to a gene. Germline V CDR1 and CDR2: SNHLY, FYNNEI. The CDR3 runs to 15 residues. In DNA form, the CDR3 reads TGTGCCAGTCAACTAGCGGGACAGGGAGATTCACCCCTCCACTTT. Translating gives CASQLAGQGDSPLHF.

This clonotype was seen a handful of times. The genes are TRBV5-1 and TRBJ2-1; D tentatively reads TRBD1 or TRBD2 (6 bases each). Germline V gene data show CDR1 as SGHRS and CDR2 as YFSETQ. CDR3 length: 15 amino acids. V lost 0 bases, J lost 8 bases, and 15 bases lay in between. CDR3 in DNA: TGCGCCAGCAGCTTGGCCACGGGGGCTCTCTATGAGCAGTTCTTC. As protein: CASSLATGALYEQFF.

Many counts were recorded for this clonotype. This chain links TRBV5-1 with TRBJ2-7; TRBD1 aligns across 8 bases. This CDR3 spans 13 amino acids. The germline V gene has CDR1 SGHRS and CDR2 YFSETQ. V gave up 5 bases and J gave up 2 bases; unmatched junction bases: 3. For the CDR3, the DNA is TGCGCCAGCAGGGACAGGGTAACCTACGAGCAGTACTTC. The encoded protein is CASRDRVTYEQYF.

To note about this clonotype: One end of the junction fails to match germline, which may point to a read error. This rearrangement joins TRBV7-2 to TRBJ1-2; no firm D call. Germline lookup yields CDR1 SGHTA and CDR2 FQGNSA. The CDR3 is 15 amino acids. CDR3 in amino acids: CASSLVDIARPGYTF. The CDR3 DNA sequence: TGTGCCAGTAGCTTAGTTGATATCGCCCGTCCAGGCTACACCTTC.

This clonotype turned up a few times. Here the CDR3 DNA reads TGTGCCAGCAGCTTAGGTCCACTAGCGCCAGAGACCCAGTACTTC. Translation: CASSLGPLAPETQYF. The chain has TRBV7-2 and TRBJ2-5, with 7 bases identical to TRBD2. The CDR3 has 15 residues. Per germline, CDR1 SGHTA and CDR2 FQGNSA. V lost 1 base, J lost 4 bases, and 6 bases stayed unmatched.

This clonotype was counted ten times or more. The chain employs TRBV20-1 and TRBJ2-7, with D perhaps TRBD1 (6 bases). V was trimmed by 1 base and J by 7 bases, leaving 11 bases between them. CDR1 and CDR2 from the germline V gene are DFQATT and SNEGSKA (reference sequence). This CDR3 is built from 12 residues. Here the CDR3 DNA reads TGCAGTGCTAGAGTGGACAGACGAGAGCAGTACTTC. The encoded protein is CSARVDRREQYF.

DNA of the CDR3: TGCAGTGCTGCCACCGAGGGGGCGGGGGGGCTACTCGGGCAGTTCTTC. It translates to CSAATEGAGGLLGQFF. The chain employs TRBV20-1 and TRBJ2-1; 9 nucleotides align to TRBD2. There are 16 residues in the CDR3. Trimming took 5 bases from V and 12 from J; bases not matched to a gene: 20. CDR1 is DFQATT, CDR2 SNEGSKA, per germline (reference sequence).

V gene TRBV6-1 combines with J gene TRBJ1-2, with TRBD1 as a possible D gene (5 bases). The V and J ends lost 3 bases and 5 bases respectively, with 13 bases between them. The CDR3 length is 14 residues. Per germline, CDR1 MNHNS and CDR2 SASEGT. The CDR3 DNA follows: TGTGCCAGCAGTGACCTTCTTTGGGGGTATGGCTACACCTTC. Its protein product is CASSDLLWGYGYTF.

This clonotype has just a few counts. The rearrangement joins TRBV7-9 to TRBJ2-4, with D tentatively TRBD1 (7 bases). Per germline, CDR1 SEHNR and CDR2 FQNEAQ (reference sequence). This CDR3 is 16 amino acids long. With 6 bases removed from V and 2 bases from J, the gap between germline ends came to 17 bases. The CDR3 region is CASSFSRGASKNIQYF. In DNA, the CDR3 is TGTGCCAGCAGTTTTTCCAGGGGGGCGTCCAAAAACATTCAGTACTTC.

For the CDR3, the DNA is TGTGCCAGCTCCACGTGGGGGACAGGGGACACTGAAGCTTTCTTT. This gives the protein CASSTWGTGDTEAFF. The rearrangement links TRBV18 to TRBJ1-1; 10 positions match TRBD1. CDR1 KGHSH and CDR2 LQKENI come from the germline V gene. Germline trimming cut 6 bases from V and 3 bases from J; bases unmatched to any gene: 7. The CDR3 runs to 15 residues.

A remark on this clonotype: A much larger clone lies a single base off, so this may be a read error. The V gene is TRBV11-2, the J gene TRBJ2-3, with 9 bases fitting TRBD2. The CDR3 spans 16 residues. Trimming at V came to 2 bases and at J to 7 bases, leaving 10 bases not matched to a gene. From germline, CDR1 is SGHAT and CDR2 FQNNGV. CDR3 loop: CASSLSSGGLPNTQYF. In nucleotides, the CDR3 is TGTGCCAGCAGCTTAAGTAGCGGGGGCCTTCCAAATACGCAGTATTTT.

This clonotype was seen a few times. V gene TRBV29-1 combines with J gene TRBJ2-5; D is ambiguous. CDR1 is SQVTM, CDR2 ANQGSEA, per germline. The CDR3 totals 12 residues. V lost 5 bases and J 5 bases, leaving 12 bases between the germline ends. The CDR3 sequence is CSVFLGAETQYF. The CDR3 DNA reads TGCAGCGTTTTTCTTGGCGCGGAGACCCAGTACTTC.

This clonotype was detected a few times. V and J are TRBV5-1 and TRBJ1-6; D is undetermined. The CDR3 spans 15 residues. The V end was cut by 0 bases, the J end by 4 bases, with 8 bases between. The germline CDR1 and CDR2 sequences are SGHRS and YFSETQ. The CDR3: CASSLVAEYNSPLHF. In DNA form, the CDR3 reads TGCGCCAGCAGCTTGGTGGCAGAATATAATTCACCCCTCCACTTT.

CDR3 amino acids: CSATHSDLGLEQFF. The CDR3, as DNA: TGCAGTGCTACCCACAGCGACCTGGGATTGGAGCAGTTCTTC. V usage is TRBV20-1 and J usage is TRBJ2-1; D is unclear. The CDR3 is 14 residues long. The V end was cut by 4 bases, the J end by 10 bases, with 20 bases between. The germline V gene encodes CDR1 DFQATT and CDR2 SNEGSKA (reference sequence).

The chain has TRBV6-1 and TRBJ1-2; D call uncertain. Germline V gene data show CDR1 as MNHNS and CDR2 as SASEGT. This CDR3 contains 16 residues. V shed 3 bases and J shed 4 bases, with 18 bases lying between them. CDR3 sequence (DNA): TGTGCCAGCAGTGATCAACAGCTAGCCCTTATCTATGGCTACACCTTC. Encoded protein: CASSDQQLALIYGYTF.

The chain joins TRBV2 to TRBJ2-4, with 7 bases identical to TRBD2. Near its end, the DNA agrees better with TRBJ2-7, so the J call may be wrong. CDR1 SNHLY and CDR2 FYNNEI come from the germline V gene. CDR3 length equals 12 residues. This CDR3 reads CASSGRGVEQYF. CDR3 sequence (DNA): TGTGCCAGCAGTGGACGGGGGGTCGAGCAGTACTTC.

The CDR3 protein is CATSRAAGDHTGELFF. CDR3 DNA: TGTGCCACCAGCAGAGCTGCAGGGGACCACACCGGGGAGCTGTTTTTT. This chain joins TRBV15 and TRBJ2-2; D is perhaps TRBD1 (6 bases). CDR1 is LNHNV, CDR2 YYDKDF, per germline (reference sequence). Trimming shortened V by 1 base and J by 3 bases, and 12 bases separated the two germline ends. The CDR3 length is 16 residues.